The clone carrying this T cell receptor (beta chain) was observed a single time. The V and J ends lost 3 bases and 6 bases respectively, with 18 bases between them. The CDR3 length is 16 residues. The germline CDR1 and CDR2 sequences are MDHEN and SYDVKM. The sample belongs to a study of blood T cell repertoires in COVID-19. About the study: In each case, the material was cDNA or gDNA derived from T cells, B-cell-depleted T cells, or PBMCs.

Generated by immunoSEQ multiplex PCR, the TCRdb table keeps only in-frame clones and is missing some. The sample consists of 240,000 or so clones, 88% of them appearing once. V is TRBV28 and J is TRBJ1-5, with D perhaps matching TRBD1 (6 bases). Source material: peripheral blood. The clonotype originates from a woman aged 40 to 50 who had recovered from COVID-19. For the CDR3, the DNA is TGTGCCAGCAGTTTGTTCGGGACGGACAGAGGTCAGCCCCAGCATTTT. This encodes CASSLFGTDRGQPQHF.